This TCR beta chain appears in the sequencing data of a study of cytomegalovirus exposure and HLA in healthy donors. Data came from immunoSEQ multiplex PCR; TCRdb stores just in-frame clones and leaves some out. The repertoire holds a few hundred thousand clones, about 90% seen once, with 0.35% to 0.45% in the top ten. The germline V gene has CDR1 MNHEY and CDR2 SMNVEV (reference sequence). The CDR3 totals 17 residues. Trimming shortened V by 6 bases and J by 0 bases, and 15 bases separated the two germline ends. V gene TRBV27 combines with J gene TRBJ2-6; D is unclear. Sequenced: PBMCs. This TCR came from a woman aged 18-29 years in good health and CMV-seronegative. The DNA of the CDR3 is TGTGCCAGCAGCCCGATCTCTATCCACTCTGGGGCCAACGTCCTGACTTTC. Protein product: CASSPISIHSGANVLTF. Looking up the rest from reference TRBV27 and TRBJ2-6 gives the full variable domain: EAQVTQNPRYLITVTGKKLTVTCSQNMNHEYMSWYRQDPGLGLRQIYYSMNVEVTDKGDVPEGYKVSRKEKRNFPLILESPSPNQTSLYFCASSPISIHSGANVLTFGAGSRLTVL.